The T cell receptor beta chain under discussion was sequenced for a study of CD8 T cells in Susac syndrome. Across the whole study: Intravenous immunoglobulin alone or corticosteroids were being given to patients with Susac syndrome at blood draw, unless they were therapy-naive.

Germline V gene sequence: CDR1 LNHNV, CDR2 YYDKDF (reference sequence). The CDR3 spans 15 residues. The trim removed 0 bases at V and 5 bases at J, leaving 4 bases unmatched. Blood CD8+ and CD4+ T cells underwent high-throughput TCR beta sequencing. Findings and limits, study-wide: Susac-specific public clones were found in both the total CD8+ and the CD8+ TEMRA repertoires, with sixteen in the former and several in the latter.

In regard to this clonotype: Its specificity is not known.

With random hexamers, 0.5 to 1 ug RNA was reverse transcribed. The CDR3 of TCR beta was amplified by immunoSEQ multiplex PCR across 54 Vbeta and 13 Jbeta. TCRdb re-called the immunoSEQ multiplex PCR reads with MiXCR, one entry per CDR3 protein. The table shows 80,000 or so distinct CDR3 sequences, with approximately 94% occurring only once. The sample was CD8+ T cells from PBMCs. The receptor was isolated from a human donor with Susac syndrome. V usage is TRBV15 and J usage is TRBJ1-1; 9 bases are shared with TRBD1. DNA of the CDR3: TGTGCCACCAGCAGAGATCGGGGGACAGGGACTGAAGCTTTCTTT. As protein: CATSRDRGTGTEAFF.